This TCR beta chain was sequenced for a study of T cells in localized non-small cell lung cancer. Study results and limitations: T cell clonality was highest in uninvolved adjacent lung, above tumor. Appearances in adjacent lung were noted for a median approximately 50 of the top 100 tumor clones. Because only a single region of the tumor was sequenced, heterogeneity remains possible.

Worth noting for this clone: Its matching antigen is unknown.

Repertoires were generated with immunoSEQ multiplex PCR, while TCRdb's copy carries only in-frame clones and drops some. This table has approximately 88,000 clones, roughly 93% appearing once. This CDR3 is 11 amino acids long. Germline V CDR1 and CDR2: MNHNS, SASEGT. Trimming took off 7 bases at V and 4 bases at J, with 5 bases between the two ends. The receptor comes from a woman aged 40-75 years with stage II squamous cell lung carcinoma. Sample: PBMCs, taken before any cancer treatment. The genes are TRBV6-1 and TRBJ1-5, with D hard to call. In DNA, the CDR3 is TGTGCCAGCATGAATAATCAGCCCCAGCATTTT. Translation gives CASMNNQPQHF.